This TCR beta chain was recovered during a study of blood T cell repertoires in COVID-19. Using immunoSEQ multiplex PCR, the repertoire was profiled, and TCRdb retains in-frame clones only, with some absent. The sample records around 72,000 clones, around 87% being singletons. The V end was cut by 9 bases, the J end by 0 bases, with 15 bases between. The CDR3 extends over 15 amino acids. Germline CDR1 is MDHEN and CDR2 is SYDVKM. This chain joins TRBV28 and TRBJ1-3; no clear D gene. This clonotype was obtained from a man between 50 and 59 years old with active COVID-19. Material for sequencing was peripheral blood. The DNA of the CDR3 is TGTGCCAGTCAAAGAGCTTCTTTCTCTGGAAACACCATATATTTT. Encoded protein: CASQRASFSGNTIYF.